This record concerns one TCR beta chain sequence. The record originates from a study of early T cells in non-severe SARS-CoV-2 infection. Across the whole study: RNA in bulk from unsorted whole blood was sequenced, and chains were unpaired.

The length of the CDR3 is 12 residues. V dropped 7 bases and J dropped 8; count of bases not matched to a gene: 7. In germline, CDR1 is SQVTM, CDR2 ANQGSEA. Unique molecular identifiers were attached to individual cDNA molecules. TCRdb passed the 5' RACE reads through MiXCR, listing each CDR3 protein once. Here the sample spans over 85,000 distinct CDR3 sequences, less than 15% being singletons. The chain couples TRBV29-1 to TRBJ1-2; 10 nucleotides align to TRBD1. Sequenced sample: whole blood. The clonotype was recovered from an adult who was a healthcare worker with PCR-confirmed SARS-CoV-2 infection or an uninfected control (not recorded which). Here the CDR3 reads CSGGGQGSGYTF. CDR3 bases: TGCAGCGGCGGGGGACAGGGGAGCGGCTACACCTTC.